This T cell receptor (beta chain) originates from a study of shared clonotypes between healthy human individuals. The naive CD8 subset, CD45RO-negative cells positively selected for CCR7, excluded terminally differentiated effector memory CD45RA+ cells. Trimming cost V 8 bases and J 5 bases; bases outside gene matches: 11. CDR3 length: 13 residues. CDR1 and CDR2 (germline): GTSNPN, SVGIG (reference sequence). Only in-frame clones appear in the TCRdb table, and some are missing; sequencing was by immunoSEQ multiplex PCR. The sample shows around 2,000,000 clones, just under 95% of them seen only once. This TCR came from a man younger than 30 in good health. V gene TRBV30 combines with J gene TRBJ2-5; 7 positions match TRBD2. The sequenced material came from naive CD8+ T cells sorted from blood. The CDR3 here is CAGRGEGGETQYF. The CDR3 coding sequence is TGTGCCGGCCGAGGGGAGGGCGGCGAGACCCAGTACTTC.